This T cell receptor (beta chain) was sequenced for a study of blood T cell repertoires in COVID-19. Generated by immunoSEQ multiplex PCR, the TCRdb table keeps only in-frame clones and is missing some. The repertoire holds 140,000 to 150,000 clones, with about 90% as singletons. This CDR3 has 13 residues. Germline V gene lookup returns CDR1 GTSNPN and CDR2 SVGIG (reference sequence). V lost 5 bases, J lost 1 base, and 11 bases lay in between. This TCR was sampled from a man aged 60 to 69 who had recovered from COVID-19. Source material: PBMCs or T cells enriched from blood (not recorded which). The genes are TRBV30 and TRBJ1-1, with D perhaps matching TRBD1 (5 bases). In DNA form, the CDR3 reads TGTGCCTGGGAAGGTCAGGGGAACACTGAAGCTTTCTTT. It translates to CAWEGQGNTEAFF. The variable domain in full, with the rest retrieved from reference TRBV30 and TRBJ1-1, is SQTIHQWPATLVQPVGSPLSLECTVEGTSNPNLYWYRQAAGRGLQLLFYSVGIGQISSEVPQNLSASRPQDRQFILSSKKLLLSDSGFYLCAWEGQGNTEAFFGQGTRLTVV.